This entry describes one TCR beta chain. The antigen remains unidentified. The study ran its PCR with 60 Vbeta and 13 Jbeta primers. The data were produced by immunoSEQ multiplex PCR, yet TCRdb's version contains in-frame clones alone and is incomplete. This sample has about 160,000 clones, with 80% to 85% found just once. The sample belongs to a study of cytomegalovirus exposure and HLA in healthy donors. General study results and limits: Reports described diagnosis of cytomegalovirus status by the classifier as highly specific and sensitive. One cluster of highly shared sequence variants probably arose as a sequencing artifact. Association of a missense DCLRE1C variant with TCR beta V- and J-gene trimming was reported in a later analysis.

The V gene's germline CDR1 is MNHEY and CDR2 SMNVEV (reference sequence). This CDR3 contains 14 residues. V was trimmed by 3 bases and J by 7 bases, leaving 15 bases between them. The sample taken for sequencing was PBMCs. The chain recombines TRBV27 with TRBJ2-5; D gene ambiguous. This receptor was obtained from a boy younger than 10 in good health and CMV-seronegative. Written as DNA, the CDR3 is TGTGCCAGCAGTTTCTCGCGGCCCCCCGGGACCCAGTACTTC. Amino acid sequence: CASSFSRPPGTQYF.